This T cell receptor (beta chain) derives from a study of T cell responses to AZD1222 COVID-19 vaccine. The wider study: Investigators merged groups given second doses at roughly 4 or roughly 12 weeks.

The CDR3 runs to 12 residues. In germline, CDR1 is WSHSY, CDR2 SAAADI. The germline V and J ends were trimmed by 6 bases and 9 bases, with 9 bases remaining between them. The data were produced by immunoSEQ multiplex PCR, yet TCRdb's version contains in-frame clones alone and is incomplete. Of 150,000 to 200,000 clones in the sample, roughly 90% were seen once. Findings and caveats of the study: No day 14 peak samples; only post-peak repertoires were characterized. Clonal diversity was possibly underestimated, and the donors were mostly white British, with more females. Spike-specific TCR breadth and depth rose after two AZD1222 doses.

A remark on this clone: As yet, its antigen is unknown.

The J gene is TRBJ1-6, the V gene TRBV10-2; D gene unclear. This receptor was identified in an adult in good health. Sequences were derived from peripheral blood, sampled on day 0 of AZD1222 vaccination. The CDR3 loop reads CASRPETSPLHF. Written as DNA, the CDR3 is TGCGCCAGCAGACCCGAGACTTCACCCCTCCACTTT.